Shown below are 4 T cell receptor beta chains from a single sample sequenced in a study of T-cell reconstitution after alpha-beta-depleted transplantation in children. As it was prepared, the TCRbeta library received unique molecular identifiers. TCRdb re-derived calls from the PCR reads in MiXCR, one entry per CDR3 protein. The sample comprises about 600,000 distinct CDR3 sequences, roughly 13% of which are singletons, and about 2% rests with the top ten. This material consisted of PBMCs, mostly from graft donor cells, taken 360 days after TCRalphabeta/CD19-depleted stem cell transplant. These receptors came from a male patient younger than 18 who had a stem cell transplant for acute myeloid leukemia, so the T cells may come from the graft donor.

This clonotype was seen a handful of times. The V call is TRBV28, the J call TRBJ1-5; the D gene is possibly TRBD1 (5 bases). CDR1 and CDR2 from the germline V gene are MDHEN and SYDVKM. This CDR3 spans 11 amino acids. V dropped 4 bases and J dropped 7 bases, with 5 bases sitting between them. In DNA, the CDR3 is TGTGCCAGCAGTTGGGGGCAGCCCCAGCATTTT. The encoded protein is CASSWGQPQHF.

The chain uses TRBV6-1 and TRBJ2-7; D is unclear. This CDR3 contains 16 residues. Per germline, CDR1 MNHNS and CDR2 SASEGT. The germline V and J ends were trimmed by 6 bases and 6 bases, with 24 bases remaining between them. CDR3 loop: CASRRTPGALLGEQYF. Written as DNA, the CDR3 is TGTGCCAGCAGACGAACCCCAGGTGCCCTTTTGGGCGAGCAGTACTTC.

The CDR3, as DNA: TGTGCCGGCGCGCGAGCTCGCGCCTACGAGCAGTACTTC. Translating gives CAGARARAYEQYF. The chain combines TRBV2 with TRBJ2-7; unclear D gene. The germline CDR1 and CDR2 sequences are SNHLY and FYNNEI. Trimming cost V 11 bases and J 2 bases, with 16 bases left between them. This CDR3 spans 13 amino acids.

This chain joins TRBV2 and TRBJ1-1, with unresolved D. The CDR3 loop spans 12 amino acids. Trimming cost V 6 bases and J 1 base, with 6 bases left between them. Germline values: CDR1 SNHLY, CDR2 FYNNEI. The CDR3 DNA is TGTGCCAGCAGGGGGTGGAACACTGAAGCTTTCTTT. This sequence encodes CASRGWNTEAFF.